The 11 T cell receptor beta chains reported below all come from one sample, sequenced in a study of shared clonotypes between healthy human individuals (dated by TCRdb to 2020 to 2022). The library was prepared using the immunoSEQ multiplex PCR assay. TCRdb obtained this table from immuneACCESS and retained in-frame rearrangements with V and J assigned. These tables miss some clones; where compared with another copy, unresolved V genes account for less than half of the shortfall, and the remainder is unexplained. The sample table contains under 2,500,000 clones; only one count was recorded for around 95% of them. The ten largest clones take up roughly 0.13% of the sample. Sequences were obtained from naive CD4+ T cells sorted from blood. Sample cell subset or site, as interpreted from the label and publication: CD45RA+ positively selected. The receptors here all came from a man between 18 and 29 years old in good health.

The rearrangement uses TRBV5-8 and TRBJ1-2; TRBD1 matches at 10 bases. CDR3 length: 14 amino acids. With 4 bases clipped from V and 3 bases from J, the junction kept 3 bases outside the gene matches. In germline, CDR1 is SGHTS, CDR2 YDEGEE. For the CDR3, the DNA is TGTGCCAGCAGCCGGACAGGGGGTGACTATGGCTACACCTTC. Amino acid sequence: CASSRTGGDYGYTF.

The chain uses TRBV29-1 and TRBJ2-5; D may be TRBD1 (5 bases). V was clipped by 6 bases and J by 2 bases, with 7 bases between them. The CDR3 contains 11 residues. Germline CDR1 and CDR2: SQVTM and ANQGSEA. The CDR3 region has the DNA TGCAGCGTCAGGGTTCAAGAGACCCAGTACTTC. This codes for CSVRVQETQYF.

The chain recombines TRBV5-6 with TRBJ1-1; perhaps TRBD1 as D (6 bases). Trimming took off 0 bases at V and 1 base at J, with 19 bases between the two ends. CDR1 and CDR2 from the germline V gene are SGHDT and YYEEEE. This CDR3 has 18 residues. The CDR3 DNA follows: TGTGCCAGCAGCTTGGTTTCGGGGGCCGGGAGGTGGAACACTGAAGCTTTCTTT. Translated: CASSLVSGAGRWNTEAFF.

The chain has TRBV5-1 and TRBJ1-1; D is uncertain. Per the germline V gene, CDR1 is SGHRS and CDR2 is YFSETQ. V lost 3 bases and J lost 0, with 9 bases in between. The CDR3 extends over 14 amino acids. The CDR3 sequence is CASSSVYMNTEAFF. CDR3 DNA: TGCGCCAGCAGCTCTGTTTATATGAACACTGAAGCTTTCTTT.

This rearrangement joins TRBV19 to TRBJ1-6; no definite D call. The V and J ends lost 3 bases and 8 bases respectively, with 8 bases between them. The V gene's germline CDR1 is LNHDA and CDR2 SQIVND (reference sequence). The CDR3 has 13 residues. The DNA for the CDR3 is TGTGCCAGTAGTATCCCACTTGATTCACCCCTCCACTTT. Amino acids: CASSIPLDSPLHF.

The CDR3 nucleotides read TGTGCCAGCAGCTTAGCGGAAGGTTTTCGGAACGAGCAGTACTTC. Translation: CASSLAEGFRNEQYF. This chain uses TRBV7-2 with TRBJ2-7; D gene uncertain. V dropped 0 bases and J dropped 5 bases, with 14 bases sitting between them. CDR3 length: 15 residues. CDR1 and CDR2 from the germline V gene are SGHTA and FQGNSA. Based on the CDR3 plus reference TRBV7-2 and TRBJ2-7, the full variable domain is GAGVSQSPSNKVTEKGKDVELRCDPISGHTALYWYRQSLGQGLEFLIYFQGNSAPDKSGLPSDRFSAERTGGSVSTLTIQRTQQEDSAVYLCASSLAEGFRNEQYFGPGTRLTVT.

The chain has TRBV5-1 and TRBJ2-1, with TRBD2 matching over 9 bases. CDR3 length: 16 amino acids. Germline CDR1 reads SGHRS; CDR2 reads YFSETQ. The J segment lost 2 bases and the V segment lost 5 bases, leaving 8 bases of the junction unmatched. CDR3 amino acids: CASRDVSGGAYNEQFF. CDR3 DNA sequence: TGCGCCAGCAGGGATGTTAGCGGGGGAGCCTACAATGAGCAGTTCTTC.

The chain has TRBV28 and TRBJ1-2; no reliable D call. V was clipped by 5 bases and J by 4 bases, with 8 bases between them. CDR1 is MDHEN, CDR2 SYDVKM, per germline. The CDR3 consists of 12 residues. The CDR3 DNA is TGTGCCAGCAGTGGGGAGGTCTATGGCTACACCTTC. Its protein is CASSGEVYGYTF.

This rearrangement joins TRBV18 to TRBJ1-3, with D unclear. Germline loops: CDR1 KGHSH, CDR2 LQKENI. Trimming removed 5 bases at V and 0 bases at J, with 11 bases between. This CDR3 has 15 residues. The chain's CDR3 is CASSYSTLSGNTIYF. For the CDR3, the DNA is TGTGCCAGCTCATACAGTACCCTCTCTGGAAACACCATATATTTT.

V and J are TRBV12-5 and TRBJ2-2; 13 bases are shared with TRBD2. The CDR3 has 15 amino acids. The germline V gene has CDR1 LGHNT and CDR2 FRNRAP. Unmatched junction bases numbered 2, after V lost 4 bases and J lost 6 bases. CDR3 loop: CASGSGLAGPGELFF. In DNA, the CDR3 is TGTGCTAGTGGTTCGGGACTAGCGGGACCCGGGGAGCTGTTTTTT.

DNA for the CDR3: TGCGCCAGCAGCCGGGGATCGGGACAGGGGACAGATACGCAGTATTTT. Residues: CASSRGSGQGTDTQYF. V and J are TRBV4-3 and TRBJ2-3, with 10 bases that match TRBD1. This CDR3 is built from 16 residues. CDR1 is LGHNA, CDR2 YSLEER, per germline. V lost 4 bases, J lost 3 bases, and 7 bases stayed unmatched.